Below are 13 T cell receptor beta chains sequenced from a single sample in a study of T cells in Graves' hyperthyroidism and ophthalmopathy. Amplified TCR beta CDR3 regions derived from RNA transcripts. An initial round of RT-PCR targeting the TCR CDR3 relied on the HTBI primer set. One entry per CDR3 protein, called by TCRdb with MiXCR from the multiplex PCR reads. Of 350,000 to 450,000 distinct CDR3 sequences listed, about an eighth were seen once; the top ten hold 25% to 30%. Sequenced: blood. Receptors were obtained from a man aged 50 to 59 with Graves' ophthalmopathy.

In its sample, this clonotype was seen many times. This sequence joins TRBV3-1 and TRBJ2-3, with 10 positions matching TRBD2. V lost 6 bases to trimming and J lost 0 bases; unmatched junction nucleotides: 6. The CDR3 runs to 16 residues. Germline V gene lookup returns CDR1 LGHDT and CDR2 YNNKEL (reference sequence). This chain's CDR3 is CASRASGSQSTDTQYF. CDR3 nucleotides: TGTGCCAGCAGAGCTAGCGGGAGTCAAAGCACAGATACGCAGTATTTT.

At least ten counts were recorded for this clonotype. The V and J genes are TRBV6-1 and TRBJ2-7; 10 bases fit TRBD2. The V gene end was trimmed by 5 bases and the J gene end by 4 bases; junction bases not matched to a gene: 5. This CDR3 comprises 14 residues. CDR1 and CDR2 (germline): MNHNS, SASEGT. CDR3 DNA: TGTGCCAGCAGTAGCGGGAGGGCCGGTTACGAGCAGTACTTC. Protein sequence: CASSSGRAGYEQYF.

The CDR3 is CASSRPAGLAGGMYEQYF. CDR3 sequence (DNA): TGTGCCAGCAGCCGCCCAGCTGGCCTAGCGGGAGGGATGTACGAGCAGTACTTC. V usage is TRBV16 and J usage is TRBJ2-7; TRBD2 matches 12 bases. CDR3 length: 18 amino acids. CDR1 is KGHSY and CDR2 is FQNENV in the germline V gene. V was clipped by 4 bases and J by 4 bases; unmatched bases: 14.

Regarding this clonotype: This sequence may be a read error, since a much larger clone differs from it by one base. The chain links TRBV29-1 to TRBJ2-7; 9 bases line up with TRBD2. After removal of 7 bases from V and 4 bases from J, the junction contained 8 bases not matched to a gene. Germline CDR1 and CDR2: SQVTM and ANQGSEA. The CDR3 runs to 13 residues. As DNA, the CDR3 is TGCAGCGGTATGCTAGCGGGAAGGTACGAGCAGTACTTC. Translating gives CSGMLAGRYEQYF.

This clonotype was picked up a small number of times. The chain uses TRBV14 and TRBJ2-5; 9 nucleotides line up with TRBD2. CDR1 and CDR2 from the germline V gene are SGHDN and FVKESK. The CDR3 is made up of 13 amino acids. The ends lost 1 base at V and 7 bases at J; junction bases unmatched: 1. Here the CDR3 reads CASSQGTSVTQYF. CDR3 nucleotide sequence: TGTGCCAGCAGCCAAGGGACTAGCGTGACCCAGTACTTC.

Notes on this clonotype: Germline is not matched at one junction end, which may reflect a read error. V usage is TRBV7-3 and J usage is TRBJ2-1; 9 bases fit TRBD2. The CDR3 extends over 16 amino acids. The V gene's germline CDR1 is SGHTA and CDR2 FQGTGA. In nucleotides, the CDR3 is TGTGTCAGCAGCTTAGAAGCGGGAGGTACCTACAATGAGCAGTTCTTC. Translated, it gives CVSSLEAGGTYNEQFF.

This clonotype was recorded at least ten times. The V and J genes are TRBV20-1 and TRBJ2-7, with 7 bases that match TRBD1. The CDR3 has 13 residues. Trimming cost V 6 bases and J 2 bases; bases outside gene matches: 7. The germline CDR1 and CDR2 sequences are DFQATT and SNEGSKA (reference sequence). This CDR3 reads CSAVTGTAYEQYF. As DNA, the CDR3 is TGCAGTGCCGTAACCGGGACAGCCTACGAGCAGTACTTC.

The chain recombines TRBV29-1 with TRBJ1-5, with D possibly TRBD1 on 6 matching bases. This CDR3 contains 17 residues. Germline lookup yields CDR1 SQVTM and CDR2 ANQGSEA. The CDR3 nucleotides read TGCAGTAAAATCATCGGGGGACATAGAAATAGCAATCAGCCCCAGCATTTT. This codes for CSKIIGGHRNSNQPQHF.

This clonotype was picked up many times. This sequence joins TRBV7-3 and TRBJ2-2; 12 nucleotides line up with TRBD2. Trimming cost V 5 bases and J 1 base; bases outside gene matches: 8. The length of the CDR3 is 18 residues. Looked up from germline, CDR1 is SGHTA and CDR2 is FQGTGA. CDR3 in DNA: TGTGCCAGCAGCCCGTATCTAGCGGGAGGGCTGAACACCGGGGAGCTGTTTTTT. It is translated as CASSPYLAGGLNTGELFF.

Regarding this clonotype: Mismatch with germline at one junction end may stem from a read error. The CDR3 loop is CASSYSEQIYNSPPHF. CDR3 nucleotide sequence: TGTGCCAGCAGTTACTCGGAGCAGATCTATAATTCACCCCCCCACTTT. This chain links TRBV6-5 with TRBJ1-6; D is uncertain. Per the germline V gene, CDR1 is MNHEY and CDR2 is SVGAGI. The CDR3 extends over 16 amino acids.

The CDR3 loop is CASSGTSSLSSYNEQFF. The CDR3, as DNA: TGTGCCAGTTCAGGGACTAGCTCCTTGAGCTCCTACAATGAGCAGTTCTTC. The chain couples TRBV6-1 to TRBJ2-1; 9 bases agree with TRBD2. Germline lookup yields CDR1 MNHNS and CDR2 SASEGT. The V and J ends lost 9 bases and 0 bases, in that order; junction bases with no gene match: 12. CDR3 length: 17 residues.

V gene TRBV11-2 combines with J gene TRBJ1-1; D not resolved. The CDR3 length is 12 residues. With 4 bases removed from V and 3 bases from J, the gap between germline ends came to 6 bases. Germline CDR1 reads SGHAT; CDR2 reads FQNNGV. The CDR3 DNA is TGTGCCAGCAGCTCTTTGGACACTGAAGCTTTCTTT. Translating it yields CASSSLDTEAFF.

Comments on this clonotype: The junction differs from germline at one of its ends, possibly a read error. The chain uses TRBV27 and TRBJ2-7, with TRBD2 matching over 7 bases. The CDR3 covers 13 residues. Per germline, CDR1 MNHEY and CDR2 SMNVEV (reference sequence). CDR3 protein: CASRAGVSSEQYF. The CDR3 nucleotides read TGTGCCAGCAGGGCGGGAGTTTCCTCCGAGCAGTACTTC.